The 13 T cell receptor beta chains below were found in one sample sequenced in a study of control samples from healthy donors and cancer patients. The method was immunoSEQ multiplex PCR; TCRdb's version includes in-frame clones alone and lacks a portion of them. Altogether approximately 120,000 clones are present, 90% being singletons, with the ten largest covering 3.5% to 4.5%. The sequencing input was blood. These receptors all come from a human donor in good health. The donor label of this sample is uncertain.

The chain combines TRBV6-1 with TRBJ1-1; D might be TRBD1 (5 bases). V was cut by 2 bases and J by 7 bases, with 11 bases left in between. Germline lookup yields CDR1 MNHNS and CDR2 SASEGT. The CDR3 extends over 13 amino acids. DNA of the CDR3: TGTGCCAGCAGTGAATCTGGGGCGGGTGAAGCTTTCTTT. Encoded protein: CASSESGAGEAFF.

The CDR3 region has the DNA TGTGCCAGCAGCTTGAGACAGGGGGCGGTCGAGCAGTACTTC. Encoded protein: CASSLRQGAVEQYF. The chain joins TRBV5-6 to TRBJ2-7, with 10 bases lining up with TRBD1. Germline V gene data show CDR1 as SGHDT and CDR2 as YYEEEE. CDR3 length: 14 amino acids. The trim removed 1 base at V and 6 bases at J, leaving 4 bases unmatched.

The chain employs TRBV19 and TRBJ2-3; 7 nucleotides match TRBD2. Trimming cost V 6 bases and J 2 bases; bases outside gene matches: 8. The CDR3 covers 15 residues. Germline V gene data show CDR1 as LNHDA and CDR2 as SQIVND (reference sequence). The CDR3 DNA reads TGTGCCAGTAGGGCAGGCGGGGGACTCACAGATACGCAGTATTTT. This sequence encodes CASRAGGGLTDTQYF.

The chain combines TRBV6-5 with TRBJ2-7; tentative D call: TRBD2 (5 bases). Germline V gene sequence: CDR1 MNHEY, CDR2 SVGAGI. Trimming left V 3 bases short and J 2 bases short, with 14 bases between. This CDR3 has 15 amino acids. This chain's CDR3 is CASSYSKMGAYEQYF. As DNA, the CDR3 is TGTGCCAGCAGTTATAGCAAAATGGGAGCCTACGAGCAGTACTTC.

The gene calls are TRBV28 and TRBJ1-1, with D perhaps matching TRBD1 (5 bases). In germline, CDR1 is MDHEN, CDR2 SYDVKM. V was pared by 8 bases and J by 0 bases, with 13 bases between. This CDR3 has 14 residues. The CDR3 reads CASPPQGMNTEAFF. Here the CDR3 DNA reads TGTGCCAGCCCTCCGCAGGGCATGAACACTGAAGCTTTCTTT.

This chain links TRBV6-5 with TRBJ1-1; D ambiguous. The CDR3 totals 14 residues. V gave up 4 bases and J gave up 1 base, with 10 bases separating them. Germline V gene data show CDR1 as MNHEY and CDR2 as SVGAGI. The CDR3 DNA sequence: TGTGCCAGCAGTTCAGGACGAACGAACACTGAAGCTTTCTTT. Translating it yields CASSSGRTNTEAFF.

This chain connects TRBV2 to TRBJ2-5; 10 bases line up with TRBD2. J gave up 5 bases and V 2 bases, and 14 bases lay outside the gene matches. This CDR3 comprises 18 residues. Germline V gene sequence: CDR1 SNHLY, CDR2 FYNNEI. The DNA of the CDR3 is TGTGCCAGCAGTGAACATTTAGGGAGCGGGGGGGCCTACGAGACCCAGTACTTC. Its translation is CASSEHLGSGGAYETQYF.

V gene TRBV19 combines with J gene TRBJ1-1, with D possibly matching TRBD1 (5 bases). The germline V and J ends were trimmed by 4 bases and 10 bases, with 16 bases remaining between them. Germline loops: CDR1 LNHDA, CDR2 SQIVND (reference sequence). This CDR3 is built from 13 residues. The CDR3, as DNA: TGTGCCAGTAGTACGATAAATGGGGGTGTAGCTTTCTTT. It codes for CASSTINGGVAFF.

The chain is built from TRBV25-1 and TRBJ2-3; 7 positions match TRBD1. Germline V gene data show CDR1 as MGHDK and CDR2 as SYGVNS. V lost 5 bases and J lost 6; bases outside the gene matches: 11. There are 15 residues in the CDR3. The CDR3 DNA follows: TGTGCCAGCAGTATTTACCGAGGGGGCGCGGATACGCAGTATTTT. Protein product: CASSIYRGGADTQYF. The entire variable domain, with the rest obtained from reference TRBV25-1 and TRBJ2-3, is as follows: EADIYQTPRYLVIGTGKKITLECSQTMGHDKMYWYQQDPGMELHLIHYSYGVNSTEKGDLSSESTVSRIRTEHFPLTLESARPSHTSQYLCASSIYRGGADTQYFGPGTRLTVL.

The CDR3 loop is CASSQGRDSPLHF. The CDR3 DNA is TGTGCCAGCAGCCAAGGCCGGGACTCACCCCTCCACTTT. The chain joins TRBV3-1 (or the pseudogene TRBV3-2) to TRBJ1-6; a possible D gene is TRBD1 (5 bases). From germline, CDR1 is LGHDT and CDR2 YNNKEL (reference sequence). The CDR3 extends over 13 amino acids. Trimming pared 1 base from V and 10 bases from J, leaving 8 bases between.

The rearrangement uses TRBV24-1 and TRBJ2-1, with D perhaps assigned TRBD1 or TRBD2 (5 bases each). V was trimmed by 4 bases and J by 8 bases, leaving 11 bases between them. This CDR3 contains 13 residues. The germline V gene has CDR1 KGHDR and CDR2 SFDVKD. Here the CDR3 reads CATSEMGVDEQFF. The CDR3 DNA reads as TGTGCCACCAGTGAAATGGGGGTAGATGAGCAGTTCTTC.

This chain joins TRBV4-1 and TRBJ2-7, with 9 bases that match TRBD1. The CDR3 runs 18 residues. Losses at the gene ends were 4 bases for V and 0 bases for J; bases not matched to a gene: 13. Per the germline V gene, CDR1 is MGHRA and CDR2 is YSYEKL. The CDR3 is CASSPRTGAGVSSYEQYF. The CDR3 coding sequence is TGCGCCAGCAGCCCCCGGACAGGGGCAGGAGTTAGCTCCTACGAGCAGTACTTC.

This clone showed up just a few times. The sample contains more than one DNA sequence encoding this CDR3. This CDR3 is CASSLGDSSYEQYF. In DNA form, the CDR3 reads TGCGCCAGCAGCTTGGGGGACAGCTCCTACGAGCAGTACTTC. The rearrangement uses TRBV5-1 and TRBJ2-7, with 7 bases lining up with TRBD1. This CDR3 region has 14 residues. CDR1 is SGHRS and CDR2 is YFSETQ in the germline V gene. J was trimmed by 0 bases and V by 0 bases; bases with no gene match: 0. Full variable domain (remainder filled in from reference TRBV5-1 and TRBJ2-7): KAGVTQTPRYLIKTRGQQVTLSCSPISGHRSVSWYQQTPGQGLQFLFEYFSETQRNKGNFPGRFSGRQFSNSRSEMNVSTLELGDSALYLCASSLGDSSYEQYFGPGTRLTVT.